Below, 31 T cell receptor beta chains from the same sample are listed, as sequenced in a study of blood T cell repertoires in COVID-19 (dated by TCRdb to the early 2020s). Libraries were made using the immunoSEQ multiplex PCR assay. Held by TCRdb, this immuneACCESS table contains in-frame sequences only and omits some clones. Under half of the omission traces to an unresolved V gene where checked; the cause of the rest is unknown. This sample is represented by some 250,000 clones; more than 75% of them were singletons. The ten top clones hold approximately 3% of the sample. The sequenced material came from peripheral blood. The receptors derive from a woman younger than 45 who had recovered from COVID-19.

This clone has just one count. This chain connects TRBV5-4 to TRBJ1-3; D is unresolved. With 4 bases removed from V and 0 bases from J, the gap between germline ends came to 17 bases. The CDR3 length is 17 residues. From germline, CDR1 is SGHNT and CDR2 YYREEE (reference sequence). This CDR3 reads CASSHPTEGGSGNTIYF. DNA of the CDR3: TGTGCCAGCAGCCATCCCACCGAGGGAGGCTCTGGAAACACCATATATTTT.

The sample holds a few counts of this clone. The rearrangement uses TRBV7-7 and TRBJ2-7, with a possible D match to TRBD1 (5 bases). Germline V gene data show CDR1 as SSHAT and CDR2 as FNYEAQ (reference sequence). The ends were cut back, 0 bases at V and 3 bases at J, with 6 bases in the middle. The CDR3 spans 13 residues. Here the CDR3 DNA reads TGTGCCAGCAGCTTAGCGCAGGGCTACGAGCAGTACTTC. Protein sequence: CASSLAQGYEQYF.

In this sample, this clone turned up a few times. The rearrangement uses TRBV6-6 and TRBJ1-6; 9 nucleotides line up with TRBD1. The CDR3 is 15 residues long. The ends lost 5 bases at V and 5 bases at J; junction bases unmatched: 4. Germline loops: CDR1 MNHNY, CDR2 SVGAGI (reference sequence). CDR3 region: CASSRDRVHNSPLHF. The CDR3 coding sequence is TGTGCCAGCAGTCGGGACAGGGTCCATAATTCACCCCTCCACTTT.

In nucleotides, the CDR3 is TGTGCCAGCAGCCCTCGGAAGGGGCGGGACCCTACCTATGGCTACACCTTC. It yields the protein CASSPRKGRDPTYGYTF. This chain links TRBV3-1 (or the pseudogene TRBV3-2) with TRBJ1-2; tentative D call: TRBD1 (5 bases). The V end was cut by 4 bases, the J end by 4 bases, with 22 bases between. CDR1 and CDR2 from the germline V gene are LGHDT and YNNKEL (reference sequence). The CDR3 is 17 amino acids.

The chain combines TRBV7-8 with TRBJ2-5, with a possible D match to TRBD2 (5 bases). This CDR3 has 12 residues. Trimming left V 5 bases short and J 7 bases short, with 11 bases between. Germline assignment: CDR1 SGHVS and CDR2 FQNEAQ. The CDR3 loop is CASSRDEGTQYF. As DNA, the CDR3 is TGTGCCAGCAGCCGAGACGAGGGGACCCAGTACTTC. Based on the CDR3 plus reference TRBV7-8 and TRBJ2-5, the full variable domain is GAGVSQSPRYKVAKRGQDVALRCDPISGHVSLFWYQQALGQGPEFLTYFQNEAQLDKSGLPSDRFFAERPEGSVSTLKIQRTQQEDSAVYLCASSRDEGTQYFGPGTRLLVL.

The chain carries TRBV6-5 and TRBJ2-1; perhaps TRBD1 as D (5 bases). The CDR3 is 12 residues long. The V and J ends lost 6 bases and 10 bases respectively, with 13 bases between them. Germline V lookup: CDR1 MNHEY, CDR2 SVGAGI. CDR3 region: CASSRPKGEQFF. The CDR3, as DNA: TGTGCCAGCAGCCGTCCTAAGGGGGAGCAGTTCTTC.

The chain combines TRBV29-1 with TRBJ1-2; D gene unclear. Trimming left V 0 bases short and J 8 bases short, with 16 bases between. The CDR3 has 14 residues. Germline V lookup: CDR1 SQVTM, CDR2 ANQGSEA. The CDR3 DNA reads TGCAGCGTTGAAGAGGAAGAGGGATTATACGGCTACACCTTC. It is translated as CSVEEEEGLYGYTF.

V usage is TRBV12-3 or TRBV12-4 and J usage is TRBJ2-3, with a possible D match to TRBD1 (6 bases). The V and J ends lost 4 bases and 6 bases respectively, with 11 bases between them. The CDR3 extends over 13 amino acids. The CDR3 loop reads CASSSGEWDTQYF. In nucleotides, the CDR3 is TGTGCCAGCAGTTCAGGGGAATGGGATACGCAGTATTTT.

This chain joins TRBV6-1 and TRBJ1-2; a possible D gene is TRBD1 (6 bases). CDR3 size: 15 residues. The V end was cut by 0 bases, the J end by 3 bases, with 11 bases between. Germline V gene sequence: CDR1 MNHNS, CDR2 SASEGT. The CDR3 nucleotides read TGTGCCAGCAGTGAAGCAGGGGGTCGGGACTATGGCTACACCTTC. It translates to CASSEAGGRDYGYTF.

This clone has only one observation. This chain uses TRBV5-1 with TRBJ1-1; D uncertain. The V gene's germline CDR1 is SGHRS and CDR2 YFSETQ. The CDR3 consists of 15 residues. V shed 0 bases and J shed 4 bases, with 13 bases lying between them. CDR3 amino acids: CASSLEGGRTTEAFF. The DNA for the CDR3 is TGCGCCAGCAGCTTGGAGGGAGGGAGGACCACTGAAGCTTTCTTT. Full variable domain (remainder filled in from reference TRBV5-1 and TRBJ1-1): KAGVTQTPRYLIKTRGQQVTLSCSPISGHRSVSWYQQTPGQGLQFLFEYFSETQRNKGNFPGRFSGRQFSNSRSEMNVSTLELGDSALYLCASSLEGGRTTEAFFGQGTRLTVV.

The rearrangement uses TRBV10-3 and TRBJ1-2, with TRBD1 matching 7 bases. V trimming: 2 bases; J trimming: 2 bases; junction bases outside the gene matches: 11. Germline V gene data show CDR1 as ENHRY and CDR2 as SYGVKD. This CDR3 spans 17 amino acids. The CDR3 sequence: CAISERVQGIGNYGYTF. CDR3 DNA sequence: TGTGCCATCAGTGAGAGGGTACAGGGGATAGGGAACTATGGCTACACCTTC.

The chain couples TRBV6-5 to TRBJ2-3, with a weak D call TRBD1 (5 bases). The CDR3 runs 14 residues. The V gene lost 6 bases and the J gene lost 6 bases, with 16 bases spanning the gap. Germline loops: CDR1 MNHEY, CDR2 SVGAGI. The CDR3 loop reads CASRSPGFTDTQYF. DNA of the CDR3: TGTGCCAGCAGGTCCCCAGGGTTCACGGATACGCAGTATTTT.

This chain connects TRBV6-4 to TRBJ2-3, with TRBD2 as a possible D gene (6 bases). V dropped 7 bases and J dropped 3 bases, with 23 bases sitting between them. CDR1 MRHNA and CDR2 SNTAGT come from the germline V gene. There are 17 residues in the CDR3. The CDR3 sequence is CASTGGPDGQDTDTQYF. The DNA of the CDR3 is TGTGCCAGCACCGGAGGGCCAGACGGTCAAGATACAGATACGCAGTATTTT.

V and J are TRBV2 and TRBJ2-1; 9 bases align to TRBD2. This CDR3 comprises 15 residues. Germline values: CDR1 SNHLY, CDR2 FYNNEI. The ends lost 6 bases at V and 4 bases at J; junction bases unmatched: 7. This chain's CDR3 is CASRDPAGGYNEQFF. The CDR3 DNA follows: TGTGCCAGCAGGGACCCAGCGGGGGGTTACAATGAGCAGTTCTTC.

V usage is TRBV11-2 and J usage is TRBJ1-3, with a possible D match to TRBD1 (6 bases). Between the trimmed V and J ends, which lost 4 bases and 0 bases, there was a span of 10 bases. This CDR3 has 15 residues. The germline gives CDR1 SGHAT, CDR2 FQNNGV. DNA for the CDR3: TGTGCCAGCAGCTCGCCGGACAGCTCTGGAAACACCATATATTTT. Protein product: CASSSPDSSGNTIYF.

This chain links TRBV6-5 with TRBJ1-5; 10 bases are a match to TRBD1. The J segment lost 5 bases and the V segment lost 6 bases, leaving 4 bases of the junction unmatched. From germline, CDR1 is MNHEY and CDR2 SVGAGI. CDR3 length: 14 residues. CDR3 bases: TGTGCCAGCAGAGGGACAGGGGTGGATCAGCCCCAGCATTTT. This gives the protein CASRGTGVDQPQHF.

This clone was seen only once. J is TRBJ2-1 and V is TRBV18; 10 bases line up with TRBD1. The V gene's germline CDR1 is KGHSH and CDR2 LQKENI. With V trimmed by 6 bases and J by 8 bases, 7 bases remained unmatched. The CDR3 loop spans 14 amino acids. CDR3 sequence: CASSSGTGDHEQFF. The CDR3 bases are TGTGCCAGCTCGTCCGGGACAGGGGATCATGAGCAGTTCTTC.

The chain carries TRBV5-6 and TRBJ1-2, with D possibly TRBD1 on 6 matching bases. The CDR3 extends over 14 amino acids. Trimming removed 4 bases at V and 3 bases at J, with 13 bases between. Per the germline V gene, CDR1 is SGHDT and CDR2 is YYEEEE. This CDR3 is CASSSTGMDYGYTF. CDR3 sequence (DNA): TGTGCCAGCAGCAGCACAGGGATGGACTATGGCTACACCTTC.

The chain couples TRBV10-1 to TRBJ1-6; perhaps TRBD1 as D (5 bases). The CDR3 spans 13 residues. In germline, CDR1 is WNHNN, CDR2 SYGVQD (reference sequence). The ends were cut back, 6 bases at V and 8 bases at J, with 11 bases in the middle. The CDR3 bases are TGCGCCAGCAGCTTAGGGGAGGATTCACCCCTCCACTTT. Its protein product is CASSLGEDSPLHF.

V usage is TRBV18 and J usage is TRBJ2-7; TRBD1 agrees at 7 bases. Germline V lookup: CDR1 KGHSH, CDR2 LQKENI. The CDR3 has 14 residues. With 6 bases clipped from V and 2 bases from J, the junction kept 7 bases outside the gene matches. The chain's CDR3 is CASSPRDSPYEQYF. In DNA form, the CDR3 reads TGTGCCAGCTCGCCGAGGGACAGCCCCTACGAGCAGTACTTC.

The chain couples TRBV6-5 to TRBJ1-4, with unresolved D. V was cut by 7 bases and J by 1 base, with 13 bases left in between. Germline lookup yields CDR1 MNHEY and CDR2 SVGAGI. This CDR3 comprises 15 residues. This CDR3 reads CASTVRGETNEKLFF. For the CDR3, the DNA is TGTGCCAGCACAGTCCGCGGTGAAACTAATGAAAAACTGTTTTTT.

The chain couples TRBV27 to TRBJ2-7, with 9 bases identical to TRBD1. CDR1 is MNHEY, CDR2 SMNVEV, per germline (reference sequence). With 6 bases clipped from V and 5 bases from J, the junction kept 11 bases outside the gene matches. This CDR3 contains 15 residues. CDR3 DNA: TGTGCCAGCAGCTCTCCGGGACAGGGACTGCACGAGCAGTACTTC. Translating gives CASSSPGQGLHEQYF.

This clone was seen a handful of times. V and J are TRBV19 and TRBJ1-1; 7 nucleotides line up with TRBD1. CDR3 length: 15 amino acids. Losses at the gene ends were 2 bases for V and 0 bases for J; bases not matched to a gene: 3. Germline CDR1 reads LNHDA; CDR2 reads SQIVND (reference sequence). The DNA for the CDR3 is TGTGCCAGTAGTATACTGGGACAGATGAACACTGAAGCTTTCTTT. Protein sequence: CASSILGQMNTEAFF. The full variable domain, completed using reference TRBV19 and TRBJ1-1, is DGGITQSPKYLFRKEGQNVTLSCEQNLNHDAMYWYRQDPGQGLRLIYYSQIVNDFQKGDIAEGYSVSREKKESFPLTVTSAQKNPTAFYLCASSILGQMNTEAFFGQGTRLTVV.

CDR3 nucleotide sequence: TGTGCCAGCAGCTTAGATGGGACAGATCAGGGGTACTACGAGCAGTACTTC. Translated: CASSLDGTDQGYYEQYF. This chain joins TRBV11-2 and TRBJ2-7; 7 positions match TRBD1. V gave up 0 bases and J gave up 3 bases; unmatched junction bases: 11. Germline V gene sequence: CDR1 SGHAT, CDR2 FQNNGV. This CDR3 has 17 residues.

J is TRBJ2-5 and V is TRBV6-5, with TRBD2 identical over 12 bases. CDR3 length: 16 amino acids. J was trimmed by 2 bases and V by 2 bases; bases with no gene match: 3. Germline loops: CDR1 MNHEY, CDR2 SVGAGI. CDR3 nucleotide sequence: TGTGCCAGCAGTTACCCACTAGCGGGGGGACAAGAGACCCAGTACTTC. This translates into CASSYPLAGGQETQYF.

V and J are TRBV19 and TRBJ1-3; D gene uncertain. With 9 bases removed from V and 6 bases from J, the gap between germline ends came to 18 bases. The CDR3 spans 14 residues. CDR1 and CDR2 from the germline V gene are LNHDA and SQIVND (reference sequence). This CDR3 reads CASGILPFANTIYF. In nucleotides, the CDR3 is TGTGCCAGCGGGATTTTGCCGTTTGCAAACACCATATATTTT.

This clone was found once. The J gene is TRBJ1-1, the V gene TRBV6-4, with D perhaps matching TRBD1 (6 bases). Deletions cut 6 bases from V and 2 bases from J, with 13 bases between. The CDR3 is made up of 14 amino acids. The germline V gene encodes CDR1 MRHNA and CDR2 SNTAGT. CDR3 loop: CASSPGHQNTEAFF. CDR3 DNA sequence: TGTGCCAGCAGCCCGGGACATCAAAACACTGAAGCTTTCTTT.

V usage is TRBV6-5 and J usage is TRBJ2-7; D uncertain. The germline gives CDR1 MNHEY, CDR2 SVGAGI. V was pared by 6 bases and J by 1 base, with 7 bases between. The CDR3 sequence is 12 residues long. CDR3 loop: CASSGLSYEQYF. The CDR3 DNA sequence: TGTGCCAGCAGCGGGTTGTCCTACGAGCAGTACTTC.

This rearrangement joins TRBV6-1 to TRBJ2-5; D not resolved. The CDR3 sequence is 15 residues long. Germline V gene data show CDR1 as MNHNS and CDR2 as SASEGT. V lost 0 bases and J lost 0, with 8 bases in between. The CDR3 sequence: CASSEAETHQETQYF. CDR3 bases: TGTGCCAGCAGTGAAGCGGAGACTCACCAAGAGACCCAGTACTTC.

CDR3 sequence reads: CASSLQTGGMGSNQPQHF. The CDR3 nucleotides are TGTGCCAGCAGCCTCCAGACAGGGGGCATGGGAAGCAATCAGCCCCAGCATTTT. This rearrangement joins TRBV5-6 to TRBJ1-5, with 10 bases matching TRBD1. With V trimmed by 4 bases and J by 1 base, 11 bases remained unmatched. CDR3 size: 18 residues. The germline V gene has CDR1 SGHDT and CDR2 YYEEEE.

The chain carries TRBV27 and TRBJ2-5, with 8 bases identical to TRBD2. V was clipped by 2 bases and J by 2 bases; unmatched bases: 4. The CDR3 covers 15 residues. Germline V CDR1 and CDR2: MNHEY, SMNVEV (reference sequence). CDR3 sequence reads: CASSLAGLEQETQYF. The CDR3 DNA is TGTGCCAGCAGTTTAGCGGGACTAGAACAAGAGACCCAGTACTTC.